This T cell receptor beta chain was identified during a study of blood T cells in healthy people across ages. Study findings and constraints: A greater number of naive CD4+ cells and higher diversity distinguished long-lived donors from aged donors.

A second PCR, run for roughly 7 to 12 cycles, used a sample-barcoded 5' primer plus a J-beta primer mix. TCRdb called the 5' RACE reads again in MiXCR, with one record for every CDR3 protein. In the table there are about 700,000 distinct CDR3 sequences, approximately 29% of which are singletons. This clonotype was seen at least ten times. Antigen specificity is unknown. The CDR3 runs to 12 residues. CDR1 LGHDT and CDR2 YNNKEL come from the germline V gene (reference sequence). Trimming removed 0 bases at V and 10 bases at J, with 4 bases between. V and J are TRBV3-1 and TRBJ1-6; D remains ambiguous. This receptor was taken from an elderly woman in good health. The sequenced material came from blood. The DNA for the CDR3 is TGTGCCAGCAGCCAAGAAGGGTCACCCCTCCACTTT. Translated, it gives CASSQEGSPLHF.